This section outlines one T cell receptor beta chain sequence together with its context. Its antigen is currently not known. Per-base qualities were not stored, and no clone one base away is much larger. This sample stems from a study of human thymus T cells (dated by TCRdb to about 2020). About the full investigation: The study used fewer than ten infant thymus samples plus four related peripheral blood samples to characterize TCR alpha and beta repertoires. Donor ages ranged from roughly 7 to 250 days, and the cohort comprised six or seven male and two female infants.

Thymus tissue was obtained as surgical resects removed during corrective cardiac surgery. Donors were immunologically healthy infants undergoing open corrective cardiac surgery for congenital heart defects in Finland. Thymocytes were freed from the tissue by mechanical means and kept at -70 degrees C as pellets of roughly 8.5-30 million cells. A QIAsymphony instrument was used to extract genomic DNA from the frozen cell pellets. What the work shows at the level of the full study, not this receptor alone: Thymus samples yielded on average approximately 800,000 unique TCRB clonotypes, compared with 65,000 to 100,000 from blood samples. According to the related research, thymic TCR repertoires were highly overlapping among unrelated individuals. V and J gene segment usage appeared biased in both thymic and peripheral blood repertoires.

The immunoSEQ multiplex PCR assay was used to amplify the TCRB and TCRAD loci from a standardized amount of quality-controlled genomic DNA. Amplicons spanned the V(D)J region at a length sufficient to cover the CDR3 and identify V and J genes. The amplicons were sequenced on an Illumina platform via the commercial immunoSEQ service. The authors processed their data as follows. Primer bias and sequencing errors were corrected as previously described, and TCRAD and TCRB definitions were based on the IMGT database. Repertoires were analysed with immunoSEQ Analyzer 3.0 and VDJTools, covering basic statistics, V/J segment usage, diversity estimates, rarefaction and pairwise overlap. To estimate diversity, the Chao1, ChaoE, Efron-Thisted, Shannon and inverse Simpson indices were applied, and diversity was also estimated on datasets down-sampled to the smallest sample. Repertoire overlap used strict matching of CDR3 nucleotide sequence, V gene and J gene, with Jaccard-based multidimensional scaling clustering. The source is immuneACCESS, and TCRdb retained only in-frame sequences with V and J called. Part of the clones is not carried over; for the studies checked, unresolved V genes explain less than half of this, and the remainder is unexplained. The DNA gave D and trimming, while V, J and clone size come from that table. This sample comprises 120,000 or so clones, around 94% of them detected only once. The leading ten clones occupy around 0.025% of the sample.

Sample: thymus tissue. This clonotype originated in a boy in the first two years of life with a congenital heart defect but otherwise immunologically healthy.

The CDR3 sequence is CASSFQLLSRQTDTQYF. The nucleotide sequence reads TGCGCCAGCAGCTTCCAACTATTAAGCCGGCAGACAGATACGCAGTATTTT. The receptor chain draws on TRBV5-1 and TRBJ2-3; the D segment cannot be called with confidence. In the germline V gene, CDR1 corresponds to SGHRS and CDR2 to YFSETQ. The CDR3 spans 17 residues, from the cysteine through the phenylalanine. The sequence is cut down to CDR3 DNA, 51 bases in frame from base 1. V lost 2 bases and J lost 3 bases; the stretch between them is 19 bases long.